Presented here are 6 T cell receptor beta chains from one specimen sequenced in a study of cytomegalovirus exposure and HLA in healthy donors (dated by TCRdb to 2017 to 2019). Library preparation was by the immunoSEQ multiplex PCR assay. Imported from immuneACCESS, the table was reduced by TCRdb to in-frame sequences with V and J called. These copies leave out some clones; in studies compared against another copy, an unresolved V gene accounts for under half, and the cause of the remainder is not known. Recorded for this sample are hundreds of thousands of clones; roughly 84% of them occurred a single time. The top ten constitute about 11% of the sample. The sample consisted of PBMCs. These receptors were obtained from a man aged 18 to 29 in good health and CMV-seropositive.

The chain uses TRBV4-1 and TRBJ1-4; the D is unclear. Trimming took 1 base from V and 0 from J, leaving 12 bases between them. CDR3 length: 17 residues. CDR1 is MGHRA, CDR2 YSYEKL, per germline. CDR3 protein: CASSQALTVTTNEKLFF. CDR3 sequence (DNA): TGCGCCAGCAGCCAAGCCCTGACGGTAACAACTAATGAAAAACTGTTTTTT.

The chain is built from TRBV5-1 and TRBJ2-1, with 8 positions matching TRBD1. The CDR3 consists of 16 residues. V lost 4 bases, J lost 8 bases, and 14 bases stayed unmatched. From germline, CDR1 is SGHRS and CDR2 YFSETQ. The CDR3 nucleotides read TGCGCCAGCAGCGGACCGACAGGGGTCGAGATCCATGAGCAGTTCTTC. The encoded protein is CASSGPTGVEIHEQFF.

The rearrangement uses TRBV5-6 and TRBJ2-7; TRBD2 matches at 10 bases. Trimming removed 4 bases from V and 1 base from J; junction bases left unmatched: 11. This CDR3 is built from 17 residues. Germline V gives CDR1 SGHDT, CDR2 YYEEEE. CDR3 sequence (DNA): TGTGCCAGCAGCCCCCCCAGCGGGAGGGCCCGGTCCTACGAGCAGTACTTC. As protein: CASSPPSGRARSYEQYF.

V and J are TRBV30 and TRBJ1-4; D ambiguous. This CDR3 contains 14 residues. V was clipped by 3 bases and J by 7 bases, with 15 bases between them. Per germline, CDR1 GTSNPN and CDR2 SVGIG (reference sequence). The DNA of the CDR3 is TGTGCCTGGAGCCCGACCGGGATTGGTGAAAAACTGTTTTTT. As protein: CAWSPTGIGEKLFF.

The chain links TRBV9 to TRBJ2-1, with 12 positions matching TRBD2. The CDR3 totals 14 residues. CDR1 and CDR2 from the germline V gene are SGDLS and YYNGEE. Trimming removed 4 bases from V and 6 bases from J; junction bases left unmatched: 2. The CDR3 DNA is TGTGCCAGCAGCACGACTAGCGGGAGCAATGAGCAGTTCTTC. Encoded protein: CASSTTSGSNEQFF.

The CDR3 sequence is CSVVDGTSTDTQYF. CDR3 sequence (DNA): TGCAGCGTTGTTGACGGAACTAGCACAGATACGCAGTATTTT. V gene TRBV29-1 combines with J gene TRBJ2-3; D unresolved. The CDR3 has 14 amino acids. Germline V lookup: CDR1 SQVTM, CDR2 ANQGSEA. V was clipped by 4 bases and J by 0 bases, with 11 bases between them.